A single sample gave rise to the 28 T cell receptor beta chains below, sequenced in a study of blood T cells in healthy people across ages. A second roughly 7 to 12 cycle PCR used barcoded and J-beta primers. Using its own MiXCR run on the 5' RACE reads, TCRdb lists one record per CDR3 protein. The sample lists about a million distinct CDR3 sequences, more than 30% occurring once. Sequencing was done on a sample of blood. All receptors come from a man between 18 and 29 years old in good health.

The chain couples TRBV7-2 to TRBJ1-4, with D maybe TRBD1 (5 bases). The CDR3 runs 15 residues. CDR1 and CDR2 from the germline V gene are SGHTA and FQGNSA. Trimming removed 5 bases from V and 6 bases from J, with 16 bases in between. For the CDR3, the DNA is TGTGCCAGCAGCCCATGGGCCGGGACCGATGAAAAACTGTTTTTT. Translation gives CASSPWAGTDEKLFF.

Only a few counts were recorded for this clonotype. The chain has TRBV2 and TRBJ2-7; D may be TRBD1 (7 bases). V lost 6 bases to trimming and J lost 2 bases, with 26 bases between them. The germline V gene has CDR1 SNHLY and CDR2 FYNNEI. This CDR3 is built from 18 residues. CDR3 DNA: TGTGCCAGCAGCGATCTGAGTGCGGGACAGACACAACCCTACGAGCAGTACTTC. Its translation is CASSDLSAGQTQPYEQYF.

This clonotype was seen more than once but under ten times. V and J are TRBV27 and TRBJ1-1; 7 bases line up with TRBD1. Germline V gene lookup returns CDR1 MNHEY and CDR2 SMNVEV (reference sequence). The CDR3 has 15 amino acids. V gave up 2 bases and J gave up 5 bases; unmatched junction bases: 8. For the CDR3, the DNA is TGTGCCAGCAGTTTACGAGGGGGCGCGACGACTGAAGCTTTCTTT. It yields the protein CASSLRGGATTEAFF.

This clonotype was seen many times. The chain is built from TRBV12-3 or TRBV12-4 and TRBJ2-1, with TRBD1 matching over 7 bases. V dropped 7 bases and J dropped 9; count of bases not matched to a gene: 9. The CDR3 is 13 amino acids. The CDR3 region is CASTLDRSSEQFF. Here the CDR3 DNA reads TGTGCCAGCACTCTGGACAGGTCAAGTGAGCAGTTCTTC.

A few counts support this clonotype. The J gene is TRBJ1-1, the V gene TRBV20-1, with D possibly TRBD1 on 6 matching bases. Trimming removed 5 bases from V and 10 bases from J, with 17 bases in between. The CDR3 is 12 residues long. The germline gives CDR1 DFQATT, CDR2 SNEGSKA (reference sequence). In nucleotides, the CDR3 is TGCAGTGCTCTTCACACCTCAGGGGCAGCTTTCTTT. Encoded protein: CSALHTSGAAFF.

The V gene is TRBV28, the J gene TRBJ2-5; D is perhaps TRBD1 (6 bases). The germline V gene has CDR1 MDHEN and CDR2 SYDVKM. The CDR3 length is 14 residues. Between the trimmed V and J ends, which lost 5 bases and 0 bases, there was a span of 10 bases. CDR3 amino acids: CASSGTGNQETQYF. CDR3 DNA sequence: TGTGCCAGCAGTGGTACAGGGAACCAAGAGACCCAGTACTTC.

This clonotype occurred many times. The chain joins TRBV27 to TRBJ2-5, with TRBD2 as a possible D gene (5 bases). This CDR3 region has 16 residues. CDR1 and CDR2 from the germline V gene are MNHEY and SMNVEV (reference sequence). Trimming took off 5 bases at V and 5 bases at J, with 21 bases between the two ends. The CDR3 spells CASSRSGRSGMETQYF. The DNA of the CDR3 is TGTGCCAGCAGTCGATCCGGACGGAGCGGAATGGAGACCCAGTACTTC.

The chain has TRBV2 and TRBJ2-7; D might be TRBD1 (5 bases). The ends were cut back, 6 bases at V and 0 bases at J, with 12 bases in the middle. The CDR3 runs to 14 residues. CDR1 SNHLY and CDR2 FYNNEI come from the germline V gene. The CDR3 region has the DNA TGTGCCAGCAGACAGGTCGCCAGCTCCTACGAGCAGTACTTC. Its translation: CASRQVASSYEQYF.

There are a few counts of this clonotype. The chain recombines TRBV6-6 with TRBJ2-3; perhaps TRBD1 as D (5 bases). Germline V gene data show CDR1 as MNHNY and CDR2 as SVGAGI (reference sequence). This CDR3 contains 14 residues. V lost 6 bases and J lost 2, with 12 bases in between. The CDR3 DNA follows: TGTGCCAGCAGAACCGACAGAGTCACAGATACGCAGTATTTT. Its protein product is CASRTDRVTDTQYF.

The chain uses TRBV6-2 or TRBV6-3 and TRBJ1-1; no clear D gene. This CDR3 has 14 amino acids. Trimming removed 3 bases at V and 4 bases at J, with 12 bases between. Germline CDR1 is MNHEY and CDR2 is SVGEGT. The CDR3 DNA is TGTGCCAGCAGTTATGGAGAAAGCGGCACTGAAGCTTTCTTT. This gives the protein CASSYGESGTEAFF.

The genes are TRBV28 and TRBJ2-5, with TRBD1 as a possible D gene (6 bases). Trimming cost V 3 bases and J 11 bases, with 28 bases left between them. Germline CDR1 is MDHEN and CDR2 is SYDVKM. This CDR3 is built from 17 residues. CDR3 in amino acids: CASSLGTGRGNFYKQYF. The CDR3 DNA is TGTGCCAGCAGTTTGGGCACAGGCAGGGGTAATTTCTACAAGCAGTACTTC.

This clonotype occurred a few times. The CDR3 DNA follows: TGCAGCGTTGACGGATCCTGGAACACTGAAGCTTTCTTT. It is translated as CSVDGSWNTEAFF. The rearrangement joins TRBV29-1 to TRBJ1-1; D gene unclear. Trimming cost V 3 bases and J 1 base, with 9 bases left between them. The V gene's germline CDR1 is SQVTM and CDR2 ANQGSEA. The CDR3 totals 13 residues.

Only a few counts were recorded for this clonotype. The V and J genes are TRBV29-1 and TRBJ2-3, with TRBD1 identical over 7 bases. Germline V gives CDR1 SQVTM, CDR2 ANQGSEA. Losses at the gene ends were 7 bases for V and 2 bases for J; bases not matched to a gene: 9. This CDR3 spans 14 amino acids. In nucleotides, the CDR3 is TGCAGCGCGCCTGACAGGGATCTCACAGATACGCAGTATTTT. Protein product: CSAPDRDLTDTQYF.

The V call is TRBV7-2, the J call TRBJ1-4, with D maybe TRBD1 (6 bases). The length of the CDR3 is 16 residues. V lost 5 bases to trimming and J lost 4 bases, with 17 bases between them. Germline V gene sequence: CDR1 SGHTA, CDR2 FQGNSA. This CDR3 is CASSRPPGHLNEKLFF. CDR3 DNA sequence: TGTGCCAGCAGCCGGCCTCCGGGACACCTTAATGAAAAACTGTTTTTT.

This clonotype was counted only a few times. This chain uses TRBV4-3 with TRBJ2-5; a weak D match, TRBD2 (5 bases). Deletions cut 0 bases from V and 1 base from J, with 12 bases between. This CDR3 spans 16 amino acids. Germline V CDR1 and CDR2: LGHNA, YSLEER. The CDR3 nucleotides are TGCGCCAGCAGCCAAGATTTAGGAGCGGCCCAAGAGACCCAGTACTTC. Translated: CASSQDLGAAQETQYF.

The chain combines TRBV20-1 with TRBJ1-6; perhaps TRBD1 as D (6 bases). CDR3 length: 15 residues. In germline, CDR1 is DFQATT, CDR2 SNEGSKA (reference sequence). Deletions cut 4 bases from V and 6 bases from J, with 16 bases between. In DNA, the CDR3 is TGCAGTGCTACCTCATTCGGACAGATTAATTCACCCCTCCACTTT. This codes for CSATSFGQINSPLHF.

V gene TRBV4-3 combines with J gene TRBJ2-3; possible D gene TRBD2, 5 bases. The CDR3 consists of 15 residues. CDR1 and CDR2 from the germline V gene are LGHNA and YSLEER. V dropped 1 base and J dropped 2 bases, with 10 bases sitting between them. Written as DNA, the CDR3 is TGCGCCAGCAGCCAAGCGGCTAGCCACACAGATACGCAGTATTTT. Translating it yields CASSQAASHTDTQYF.

The genes are TRBV21-1 and TRBJ2-1; the table calls TRBD2, which could not be checked here. TRBV21-1 is assigned pseudogene status. The CDR3 totals 22 residues. In DNA form, the CDR3 reads TGTGCCAGCAGCAAAGCGCTGTTTGCGTTTGGACTAGCGGAAACCGCCTACAATGAGCAGTTCTTC. The encoded protein is CASSKALFAFGLAETAYNEQFF.

The rearrangement uses TRBV3-1 and TRBJ1-2; a weak D match, TRBD1 (6 bases). V was trimmed by 5 bases and J by 3 bases, leaving 16 bases between them. This CDR3 region has 15 residues. Germline loops: CDR1 LGHDT, CDR2 YNNKEL (reference sequence). The CDR3 DNA is TGTGCCAGCAGCAGCATGGACAGCTACCACTATGGCTACACCTTC. As protein: CASSSMDSYHYGYTF.

The V and J genes are TRBV3-1 and TRBJ1-1; D may be TRBD1 (6 bases). The CDR3 has 16 residues. Trimming pared 4 bases from V and 4 bases from J, leaving 19 bases between. Per the germline V gene, CDR1 is LGHDT and CDR2 is YNNKEL (reference sequence). The CDR3 sequence is CASSPAGGTLSTEAFF. For the CDR3, the DNA is TGTGCCAGCAGCCCCGCGGGGGGCACCTTGAGCACTGAAGCTTTCTTT.

The rearrangement uses TRBV19 and TRBJ2-2; tentative D call: TRBD1 (6 bases). This CDR3 has 14 residues. Per the germline V gene, CDR1 is LNHDA and CDR2 is SQIVND (reference sequence). V lost 7 bases and J 0 bases, leaving 9 bases between the germline ends. CDR3 protein: CASKTGTNTGELFF. The CDR3 region has the DNA TGTGCCAGTAAAACAGGGACGAACACCGGGGAGCTGTTTTTT.

Only a few counts were recorded for this clonotype. This chain uses TRBV7-2 with TRBJ1-1; maybe TRBD1 (5 bases). V was pared by 2 bases and J by 5 bases, with 15 bases between. This CDR3 has 15 amino acids. Germline V lookup: CDR1 SGHTA, CDR2 FQGNSA. CDR3 residues: CASSLSGRARTEAFF. The CDR3 DNA reads TGTGCCAGCAGCTTATCGGGCAGGGCGAGGACTGAAGCTTTCTTT.

The rearrangement links TRBV20-1 to TRBJ1-1; TRBD1 agrees at 7 bases. Germline lookup yields CDR1 DFQATT and CDR2 SNEGSKA (reference sequence). CDR3 size: 15 residues. J was trimmed by 3 bases and V by 3 bases; bases with no gene match: 10. The CDR3 nucleotides read TGCAGTGCTAGCCCGCGACAGGGTCGGGACACTGAAGCTTTCTTT. It translates to CSASPRQGRDTEAFF.

The gene calls are TRBV5-1 and TRBJ2-3; no clear D gene. V dropped 7 bases and J dropped 3 bases, with 15 bases sitting between them. The V gene's germline CDR1 is SGHRS and CDR2 YFSETQ. The CDR3 totals 14 residues. CDR3 protein: CASLKGTATDTQYF. In DNA, the CDR3 is TGCGCCAGCCTAAAGGGTACTGCGACAGATACGCAGTATTTT.

Remarks on this clonotype: A much more abundant neighbour one base away suggests this may be a read error. The chain carries TRBV7-9 and TRBJ1-5; D is perhaps TRBD1 (5 bases). The V end lost 6 bases, the J end lost 7 bases, and 10 bases lay between the germline ends. CDR1 and CDR2 (germline): SEHNR, FQNEAQ (reference sequence). CDR3 length equals 12 residues. The CDR3 region is CASSEGKQPQHF. The DNA of the CDR3 is TGTGCCAGCAGTGAGGGGAAGCAGCCCCAGCATTTT.

This chain links TRBV10-3 with TRBJ1-1; TRBD1 agrees at 7 bases. Germline V CDR1 and CDR2: ENHRY, SYGVKD. After removal of 4 bases from V and 6 bases from J, the junction contained 8 bases not matched to a gene. The CDR3 length is 14 residues. The CDR3 DNA is TGTGCCATCAGTGGATTAGGGGGCAAGGCTGAAGCTTTCTTT. Translation gives CAISGLGGKAEAFF.

This clonotype was seen a few times. The genes are TRBV7-8 and TRBJ2-5; D might be TRBD1 (6 bases). Germline assignment: CDR1 SGHVS and CDR2 FQNEAQ. CDR3 size: 17 residues. Trimming took off 1 base at V and 5 bases at J, with 20 bases between the two ends. The CDR3 sequence: CASSLVPFRGTRETQYF. The CDR3 DNA reads as TGTGCCAGCAGCTTAGTTCCCTTTAGGGGGACGCGGGAGACCCAGTACTTC.

The chain has TRBV24-1 and TRBJ2-3, with D possibly matching TRBD2 (5 bases). Trimming took off 7 bases at V and 3 bases at J, with 16 bases between the two ends. The length of the CDR3 is 15 residues. CDR1 and CDR2 from the germline V gene are KGHDR and SFDVKD. This CDR3 is CATSFSASGTDTQYF. Written as DNA, the CDR3 is TGTGCCACCAGCTTTAGCGCGTCGGGAACAGATACGCAGTATTTT.